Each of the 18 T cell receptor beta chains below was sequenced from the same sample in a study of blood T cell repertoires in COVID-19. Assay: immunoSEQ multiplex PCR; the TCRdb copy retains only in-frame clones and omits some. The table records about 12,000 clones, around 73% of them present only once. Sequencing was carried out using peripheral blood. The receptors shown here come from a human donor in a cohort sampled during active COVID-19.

This CDR3 reads CASSLGGQGYGYTF. The CDR3 coding sequence is TGTGCCAGCAGCTTAGGGGGACAGGGCTATGGCTACACCTTC. The V call is TRBV7-2, the J call TRBJ1-2; 9 nucleotides line up with TRBD1. CDR1 SGHTA and CDR2 FQGNSA come from the germline V gene. The CDR3 is made up of 14 amino acids. Trimming took 1 base from V and 4 from J; bases not matched to a gene: 1.

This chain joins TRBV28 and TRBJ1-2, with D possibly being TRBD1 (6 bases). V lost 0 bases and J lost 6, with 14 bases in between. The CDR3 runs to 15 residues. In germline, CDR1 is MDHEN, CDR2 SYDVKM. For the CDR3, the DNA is TGTGCCAGCAGTTTATGGGGGGCGGGGGCGGATGGCTACACCTTC. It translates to CASSLWGAGADGYTF.

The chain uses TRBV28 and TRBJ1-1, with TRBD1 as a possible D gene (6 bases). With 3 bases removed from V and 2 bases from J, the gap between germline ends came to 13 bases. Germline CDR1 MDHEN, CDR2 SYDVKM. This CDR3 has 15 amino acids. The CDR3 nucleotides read TGTGCCAGCAGTTTCTCAGGGGCGCACAACACTGAAGCTTTCTTT. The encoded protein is CASSFSGAHNTEAFF.

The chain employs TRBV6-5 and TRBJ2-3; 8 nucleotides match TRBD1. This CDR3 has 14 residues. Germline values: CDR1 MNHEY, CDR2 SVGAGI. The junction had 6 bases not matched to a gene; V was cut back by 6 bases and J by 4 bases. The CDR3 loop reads CASRDRGWADTQYF. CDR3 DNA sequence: TGTGCCAGCAGAGACAGGGGTTGGGCAGATACGCAGTATTTT.

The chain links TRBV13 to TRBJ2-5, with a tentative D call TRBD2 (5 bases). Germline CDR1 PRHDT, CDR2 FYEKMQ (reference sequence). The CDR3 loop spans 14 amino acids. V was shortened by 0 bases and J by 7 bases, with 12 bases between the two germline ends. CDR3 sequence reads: CASSLGGSPGTQYF. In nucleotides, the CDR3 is TGTGCCAGCAGCTTAGGGGGGAGCCCTGGGACCCAGTACTTC.

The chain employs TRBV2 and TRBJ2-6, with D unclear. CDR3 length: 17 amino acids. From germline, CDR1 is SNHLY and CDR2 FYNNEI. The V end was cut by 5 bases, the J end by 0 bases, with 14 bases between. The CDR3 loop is CASSLQKAISGANVLTF. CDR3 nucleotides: TGTGCCAGCAGTCTTCAAAAAGCGATCTCTGGGGCCAACGTCCTGACTTTC.

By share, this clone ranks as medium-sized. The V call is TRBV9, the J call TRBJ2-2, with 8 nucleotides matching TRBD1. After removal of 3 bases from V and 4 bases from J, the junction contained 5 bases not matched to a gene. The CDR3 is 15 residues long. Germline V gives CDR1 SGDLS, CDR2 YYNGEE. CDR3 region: CASSARDRLTGELFF. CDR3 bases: TGTGCCAGCAGCGCCCGGGACAGGCTCACCGGGGAGCTGTTTTTT.

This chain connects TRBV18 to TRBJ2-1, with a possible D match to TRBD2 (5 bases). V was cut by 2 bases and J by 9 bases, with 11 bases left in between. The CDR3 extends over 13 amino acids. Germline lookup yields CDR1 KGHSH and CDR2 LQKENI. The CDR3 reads CASSPNEGLEQFF. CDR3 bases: TGTGCCAGCTCACCAAACGAGGGCCTTGAGCAGTTCTTC.

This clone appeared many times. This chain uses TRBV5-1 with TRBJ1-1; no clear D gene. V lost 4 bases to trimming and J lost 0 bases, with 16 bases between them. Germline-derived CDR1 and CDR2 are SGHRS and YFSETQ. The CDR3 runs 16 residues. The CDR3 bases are TGCGCCAGCAGCCCTCCCGGTCACAGTTTGAACACTGAAGCTTTCTTT. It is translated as CASSPPGHSLNTEAFF.

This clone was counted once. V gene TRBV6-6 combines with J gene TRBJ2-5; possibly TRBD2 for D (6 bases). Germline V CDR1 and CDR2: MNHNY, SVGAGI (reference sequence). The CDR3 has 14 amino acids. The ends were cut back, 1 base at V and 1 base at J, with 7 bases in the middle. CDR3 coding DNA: TGTGCCAGCAGTTACTTCGGGGGCCAAGAGACCCAGTACTTC. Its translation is CASSYFGGQETQYF.

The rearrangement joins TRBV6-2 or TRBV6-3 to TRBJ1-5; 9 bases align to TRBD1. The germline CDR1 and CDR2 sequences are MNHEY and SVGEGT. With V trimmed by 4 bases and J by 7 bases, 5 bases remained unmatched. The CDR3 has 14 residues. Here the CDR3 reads CASSSPDRGQPQHF. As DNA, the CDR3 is TGTGCCAGCAGTTCCCCAGACAGGGGGCAGCCCCAGCATTTT.

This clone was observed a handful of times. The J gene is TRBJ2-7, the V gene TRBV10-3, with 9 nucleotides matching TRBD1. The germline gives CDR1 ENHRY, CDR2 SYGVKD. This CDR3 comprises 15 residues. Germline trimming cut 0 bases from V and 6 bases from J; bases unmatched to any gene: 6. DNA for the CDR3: TGTGCCATCAGTGAGTCGAAGGACAGGGGTGGCGAGCAGTACTTC. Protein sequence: CAISESKDRGGEQYF.

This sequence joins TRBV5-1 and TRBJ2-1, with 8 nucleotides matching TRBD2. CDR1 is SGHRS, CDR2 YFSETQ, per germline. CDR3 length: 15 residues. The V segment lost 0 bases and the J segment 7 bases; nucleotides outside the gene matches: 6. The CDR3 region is CASSLGSTGGNEQFF. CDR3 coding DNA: TGCGCCAGCAGCTTGGGAAGTACGGGAGGGAATGAGCAGTTCTTC.

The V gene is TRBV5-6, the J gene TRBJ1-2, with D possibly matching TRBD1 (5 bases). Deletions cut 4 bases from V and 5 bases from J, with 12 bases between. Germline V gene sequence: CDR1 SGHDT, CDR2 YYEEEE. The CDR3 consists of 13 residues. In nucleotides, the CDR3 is TGTGCCAGCAGCCGACAGTTGTATTATGGCTACACCTTC. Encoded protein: CASSRQLYYGYTF. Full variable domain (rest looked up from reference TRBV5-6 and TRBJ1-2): DAGVTQSPTHLIKTRGQQVTLRCSPKSGHDTVSWYQQALGQGPQFIFQYYEEEERQRGNFPDRFSGHQFPNYSSELNVNALLLGDSALYLCASSRQLYYGYTFGSGTRLTVV.

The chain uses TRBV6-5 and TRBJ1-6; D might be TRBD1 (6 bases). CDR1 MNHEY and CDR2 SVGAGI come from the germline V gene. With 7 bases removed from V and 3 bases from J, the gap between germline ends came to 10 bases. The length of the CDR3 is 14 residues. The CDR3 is CASNSGHYNSPLHF. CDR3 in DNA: TGTGCCAGCAACTCGGGACACTATAATTCACCCCTCCACTTT.

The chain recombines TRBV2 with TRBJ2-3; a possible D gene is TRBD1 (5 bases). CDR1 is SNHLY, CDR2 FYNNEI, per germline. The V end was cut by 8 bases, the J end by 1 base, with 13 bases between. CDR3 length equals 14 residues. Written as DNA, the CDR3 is TGTGCCAGCCTAATCGGACACCGCACAGATACGCAGTATTTT. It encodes CASLIGHRTDTQYF. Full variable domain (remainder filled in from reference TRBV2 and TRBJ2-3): EPEVTQTPSHQVTQMGQEVILRCVPISNHLYFYWYRQILGQKVEFLVSFYNNEISEKSEIFDDQFSVERPDGSNFTLKIRSTKLEDSAMYFCASLIGHRTDTQYFGPGTRLTVL.

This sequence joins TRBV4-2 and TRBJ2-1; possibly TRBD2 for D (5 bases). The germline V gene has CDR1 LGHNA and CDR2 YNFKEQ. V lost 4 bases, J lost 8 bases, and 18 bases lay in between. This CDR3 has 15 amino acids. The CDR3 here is CASSPRRLALDEQFF. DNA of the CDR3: TGTGCCAGCAGCCCTCGGAGGCTAGCCCTGGATGAGCAGTTCTTC.

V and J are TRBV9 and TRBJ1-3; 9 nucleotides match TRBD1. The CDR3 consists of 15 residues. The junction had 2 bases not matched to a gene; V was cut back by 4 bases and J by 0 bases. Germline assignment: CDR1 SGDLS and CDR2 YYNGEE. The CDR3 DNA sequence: TGTGCCAGCAGCCCGACAGGGGGCTCTGGAAACACCATATATTTT. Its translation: CASSPTGGSGNTIYF.